The clone carrying this T cell receptor beta chain appeared a single time. Original processing methods: Amplification from reference gene primers served as the basis for estimated nucleated cell counts. Profiling relied on immunoSEQ multiplex PCR, and the TCRdb table lists in-frame clones only, not all of them. D and trimming come from the DNA, and the V and J calls and clone size come from that table. Counted here are approximately 360,000 clones, around 90% occurring once; the ten biggest clones make up approximately 7%. The ends were cut back, 4 bases at V and 2 bases at J, with 15 bases in the middle. From germline, CDR1 is SGHTA and CDR2 FQGTGA. There are 16 residues in the CDR3. This record comes from a study of blood T cell repertoires in COVID-19. Turning to the study itself: Specimens from acute and convalescent COVID-19 originated in the United States, Italy and Spain.

This sequence was found in a man aged 18-30 years with active or convalescent COVID-19. V and J are TRBV7-3 and TRBJ2-1; D is perhaps TRBD2 (6 bases). Specimen: peripheral blood. CDR3: CASSSDRRGAYNEQFF. CDR3 bases: TGTGCCAGCAGCTCCGACCGGCGCGGGGCCTACAATGAGCAGTTCTTC.